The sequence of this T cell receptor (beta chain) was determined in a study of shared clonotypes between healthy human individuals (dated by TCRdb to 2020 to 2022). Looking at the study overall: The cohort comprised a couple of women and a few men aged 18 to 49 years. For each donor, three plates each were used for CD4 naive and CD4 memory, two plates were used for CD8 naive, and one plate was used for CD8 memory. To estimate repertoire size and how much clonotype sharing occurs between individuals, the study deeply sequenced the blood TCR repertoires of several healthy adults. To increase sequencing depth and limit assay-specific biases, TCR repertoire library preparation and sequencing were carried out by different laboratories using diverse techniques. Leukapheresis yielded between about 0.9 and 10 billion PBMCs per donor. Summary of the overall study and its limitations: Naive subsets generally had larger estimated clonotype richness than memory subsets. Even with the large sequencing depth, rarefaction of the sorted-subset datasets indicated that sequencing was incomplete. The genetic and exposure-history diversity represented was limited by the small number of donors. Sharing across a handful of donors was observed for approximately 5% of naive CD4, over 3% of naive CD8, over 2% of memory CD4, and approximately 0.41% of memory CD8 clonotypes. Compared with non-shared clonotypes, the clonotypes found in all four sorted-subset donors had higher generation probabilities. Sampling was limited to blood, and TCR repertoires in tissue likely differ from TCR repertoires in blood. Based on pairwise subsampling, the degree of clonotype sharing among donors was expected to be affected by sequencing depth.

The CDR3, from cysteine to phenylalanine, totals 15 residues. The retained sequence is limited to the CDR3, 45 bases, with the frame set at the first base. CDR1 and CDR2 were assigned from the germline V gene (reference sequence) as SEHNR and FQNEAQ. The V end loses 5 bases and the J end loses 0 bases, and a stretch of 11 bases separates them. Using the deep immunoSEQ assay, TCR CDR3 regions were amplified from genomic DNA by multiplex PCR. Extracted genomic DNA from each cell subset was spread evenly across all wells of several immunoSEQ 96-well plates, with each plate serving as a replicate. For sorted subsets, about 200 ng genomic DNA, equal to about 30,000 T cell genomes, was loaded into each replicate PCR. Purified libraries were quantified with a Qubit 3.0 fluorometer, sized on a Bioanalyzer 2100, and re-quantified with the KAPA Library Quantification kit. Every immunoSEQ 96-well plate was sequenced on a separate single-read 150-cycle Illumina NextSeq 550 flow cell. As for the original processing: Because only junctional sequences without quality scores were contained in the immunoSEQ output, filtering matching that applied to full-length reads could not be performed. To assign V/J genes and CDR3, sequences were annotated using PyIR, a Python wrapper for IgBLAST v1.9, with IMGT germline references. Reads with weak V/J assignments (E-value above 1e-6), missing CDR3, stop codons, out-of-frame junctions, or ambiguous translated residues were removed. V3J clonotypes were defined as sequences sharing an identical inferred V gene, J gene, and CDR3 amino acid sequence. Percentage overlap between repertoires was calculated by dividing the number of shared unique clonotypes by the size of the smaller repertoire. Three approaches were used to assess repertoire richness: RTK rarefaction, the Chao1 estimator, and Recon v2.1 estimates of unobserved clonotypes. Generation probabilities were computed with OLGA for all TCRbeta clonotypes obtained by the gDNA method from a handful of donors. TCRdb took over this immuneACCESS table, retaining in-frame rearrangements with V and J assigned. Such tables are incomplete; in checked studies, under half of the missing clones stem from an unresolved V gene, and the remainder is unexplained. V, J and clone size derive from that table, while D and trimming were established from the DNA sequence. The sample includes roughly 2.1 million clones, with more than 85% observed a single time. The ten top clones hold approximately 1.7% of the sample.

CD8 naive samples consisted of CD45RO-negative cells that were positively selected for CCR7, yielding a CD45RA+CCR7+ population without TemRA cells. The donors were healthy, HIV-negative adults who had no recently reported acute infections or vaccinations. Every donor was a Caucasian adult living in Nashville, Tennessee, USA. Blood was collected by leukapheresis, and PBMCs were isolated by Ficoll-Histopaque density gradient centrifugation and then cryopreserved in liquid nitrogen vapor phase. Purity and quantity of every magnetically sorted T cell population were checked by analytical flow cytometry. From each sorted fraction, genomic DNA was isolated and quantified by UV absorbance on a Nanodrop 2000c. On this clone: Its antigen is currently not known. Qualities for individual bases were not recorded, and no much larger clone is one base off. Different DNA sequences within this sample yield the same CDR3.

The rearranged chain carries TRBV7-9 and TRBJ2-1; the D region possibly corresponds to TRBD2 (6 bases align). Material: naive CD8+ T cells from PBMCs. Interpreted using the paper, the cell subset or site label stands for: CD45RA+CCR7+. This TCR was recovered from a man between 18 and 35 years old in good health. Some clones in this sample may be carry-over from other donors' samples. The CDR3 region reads CASSPRGSSYNEQFF. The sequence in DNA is TGTGCCAGCAGCCCCCGGGGGAGCTCCTACAATGAGCAGTTCTTC. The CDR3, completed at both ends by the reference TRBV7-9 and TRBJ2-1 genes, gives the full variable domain DTGVSQNPRHKITKRGQNVTFRCDPISEHNRLYWYRQTLGQGPEFLTYFQNEAQLEKSRLLSDRFSAERPKGSFSTLEIQRTEQGDSAMYLCASSPRGSSYNEQFFGPGTRLTVL.